Sequencing of this TCR beta chain was carried out in a study of post-analysis software for immune sequencing data (dated by TCRdb to between 2015 and 2017). About the study as a whole: Recorded disease courses included relapsing-remitting, secondary progressive and progressive-relapsing multiple sclerosis, with some patients lacking subtype annotation. The multiple sclerosis patient repertoires were compared with 11 previously published healthy control repertoires from donors aged 6 to 25 years. A subset of samples was prepared in parallel using single-end sample barcoding, then pooled and co-amplified after Illumina adapter ligation. General study outcomes and caveats: The control group was slightly older than the multiple sclerosis patient group. Significantly higher frequencies in patients than in controls were found for roughly 5 TRBV segments, including TRBV5-6, TRBV5-1 and TRBV20-1. Normalized Chao1 diversity was significantly lower in multiple sclerosis patients than controls, suggesting substantial peripheral T-cell clonal expansion. When samples were clustered directly using the F measure, samples prepared in the same batch co-clustered strongly, which prompted a batch-effect correction.

To demonstrate the VDJtools post-analysis software, TCR beta repertoires were profiled from the peripheral blood of roughly 14 young patients with multiple sclerosis. The multiple sclerosis patients were children and adolescents ranging in age from 6 to 15 years. A note on this clonotype: Its binding antigen is unknown. No base quality values were provided; no much bigger clone lies one nucleotide off.

The method was PCR. Sequenced on an Illumina HiSeq 2500. To reduce PCR and sequencing biases, unique molecular identifiers were incorporated into the TCR beta cDNA libraries. Every 1 to 10 million input T cells yielded around 500,000 cDNA molecules, meaning each molecule approximated one T cell. The patient libraries were prepared and sequenced using the same protocol as the earlier healthy control dataset. Samples belonging to the same batch were prepared together, multiplexed and sequenced on a shared HiSeq lane. The source study handled its data this way. MIGEC was used to process the raw barcoded reads, and molecular identifier groups with only a single read were discarded before consensus assembly and CDR3 extraction. VDJtools was used for post-analysis of the clonotype tables, and diversity was normalized by down-sampling every dataset to the size of the smallest sample. Repertoire overlap clustering matched CDR3 amino acid but not nucleotide sequences to correct batch-related cross-sample contamination. The public sequencing data were trimmed at Q25 with fastp and processed into clonotypes with MiXCR by TCRdb, which kept only in-frame beta chains. Rows matching on CDR3 protein sequence are summarized as one entry with the most common DNA and genes. The V and J calls follow TCRdb's processing rather than the paper's. The sample table shows a few hundred thousand distinct CDR3 sequences, and approximately 42% are seen once. In total, the top ten clones hold 6% to 9% of the sample.

The CDR1 and CDR2 encoded by the germline V gene are MNHEY and SVGAGI. The CDR3 numbers 14 residues from cysteine through phenylalanine. Left in the record is the CDR3 DNA by itself, 42 bases read in frame from the first base. The germline ends are 12 bases apart after V is trimmed by 2 bases and J by 4 bases. Sequencing input: blood. This clonotype originated in a girl aged 2 to 9 with multiple sclerosis. The chain couples TRBV6-5 to TRBJ2-7, with the D gene call left open. The CDR3 amino acid sequence is: CASSYAGRRYEQYF. The nucleotide sequence is given as TGTGCCAGCAGTTACGCCGGCAGGAGATACGAGCAGTACTTC.